The 2 T cell receptor beta chains given below trace back to one sample, sequenced in a study of OX40 agonist ivuxolimab in advanced cancers. Data came from immunoSEQ multiplex PCR; TCRdb stores just in-frame clones and leaves some out. Of tens of thousands of clones in the sample, more than 70% were seen once. This sample comprised CD4+ or CD8+ T cells sorted from blood, obtained in a trial of the OX40 agonist ivuxolimab. The receptors were gathered from an adult with an advanced solid tumor such as melanoma, head and neck, liver or kidney cancer.

The chain has TRBV2 and TRBJ2-7; TRBD2 matches at 7 bases. The V gene's germline CDR1 is SNHLY and CDR2 FYNNEI. This CDR3 contains 12 residues. The V segment lost 11 bases and the J segment 1 base; nucleotides outside the gene matches: 5. The CDR3 coding sequence is TGTGCCTCATCGGGACTATCCTACGAGCAGTACTTC. Amino acids: CASSGLSYEQYF.

The V gene is TRBV10-3, the J gene TRBJ2-3, with 9 bases fitting TRBD2. The CDR3 consists of 16 residues. V dropped 2 bases and J dropped 0; count of bases not matched to a gene: 3. The germline CDR1 and CDR2 sequences are ENHRY and SYGVKD. The CDR3 DNA is TGTGCCATCAGTGAGGGACTAGCGTCCAGCACAGATACGCAGTATTTT. It specifies CAISEGLASSTDTQYF.